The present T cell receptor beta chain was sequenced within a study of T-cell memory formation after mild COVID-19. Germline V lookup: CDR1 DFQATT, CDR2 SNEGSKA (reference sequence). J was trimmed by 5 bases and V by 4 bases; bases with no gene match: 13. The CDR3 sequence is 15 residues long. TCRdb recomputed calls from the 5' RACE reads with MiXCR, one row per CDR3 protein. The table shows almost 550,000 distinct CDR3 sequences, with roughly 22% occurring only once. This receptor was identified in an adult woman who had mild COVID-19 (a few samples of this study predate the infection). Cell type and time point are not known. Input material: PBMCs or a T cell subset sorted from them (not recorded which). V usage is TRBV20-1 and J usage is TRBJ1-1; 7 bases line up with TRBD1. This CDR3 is CSATTTGPLRTEAFF. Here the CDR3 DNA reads TGCAGTGCTACCACGACAGGGCCCCTGAGGACTGAAGCTTTCTTT.